Reported below is one TCR beta chain. The specificity of this receptor is unknown. The record has no base qualities; no much larger clone is one base away. These data are taken from a study of blood T cell repertoires in COVID-19 (dated by TCRdb to 2019 to 2021). Describing the broader study: Collaborator samples came from the United States, Italy and Spain and covered acute and convalescent phases of COVID-19. The prospective study material was composed of cDNA or gDNA derived from T cells, B-cell-depleted T cells, or PBMCs. The samples were drawn from two sources: the first 160 participants of the ongoing ImmuneRACE study, and some 1,300 subjects contributed by 6 global collaborators. The repertoires were made available in a free public database intended to serve as a resource for research on the immune response to SARS-CoV-2. Subjects who had been exposed to COVID-19, were actively infected with it, or had recovered from it provided the deeply sampled blood TCRbeta repertoires that made up the dataset. Where available, HLA class I and class II types were obtained from metadata supplied by the sample provider rather than from assay-based typing. Sample metadata almost always included a de-identified subject ID, COVID-19 status, age in years and sex.

TCRbeta CDR3 regions were amplified from genomic DNA by means of the immunoSEQ Assay, a bias-controlled multiplex PCR. From the authors' description of their analysis: The number of nucleated cells in each sample was estimated by amplification of reference gene primers within the assay. To quantify the absolute abundance of each unique TCRbeta CDR3 rearrangement, sequence reads were collapsed and filtered. For each sample, productive Simpson clonality was calculated by taking the square root of Simpson's diversity index across productive rearrangements. The clones in this table, taken by TCRdb from immuneACCESS, are in-frame only. Not every clone is retained; where verified, under half of the shortfall comes from an unresolved V gene, and the cause of the rest is unknown. V and J calls and clone size are copied from that table; D and trimming were computed from the DNA. This sample is represented by about 470,000 clones; around 90% of them were singletons. The ten largest clones represent under 0.85% of the sample.

Enrolling through a virtual design, the prospective study's participants ranged in age from roughly 18 to 95 years and lived across roughly 24 United States geographic areas. In the prospective study, cohorts were assigned on the basis of participant-reported clinical history obtained from a screening survey and a study questionnaire. For ImmuneRACE Cohort 3, a participant was defined as recovered based on two consecutive negative NP/OP PCR tests, clearance by a healthcare professional, or resolution of symptoms. Each participant in the prospective study had whole blood, serum and a nasopharyngeal or oropharyngeal swab collected by mobile phlebotomists. Over a roughly 2-month period, participants in the prospective study had the option of providing additional blood draws and questionnaires. Prospective study blood samples were shipped either frozen or at room temperature before DNA extraction.

Here is what the overall study found, with its caveats: Clinical and demographic metadata were provided uncurated, with the amount varying by source and participant.

CDR1 and CDR2 are read off the germline V gene as SGHAT and FQNNGV. The trim is 5 bases for V and 4 bases for J, with a gap of 14 bases between the germline ends. The CDR3, from cysteine to phenylalanine, totals 14 residues. The kept DNA is CDR3 alone, 42 bases in frame from the first base. The sequenced sample consisted of PBMCs or T cells enriched from blood (not recorded which). The sequence was obtained from a woman aged 18-29 years who had recovered from COVID-19. This receptor chain uses TRBV11-2 and TRBJ1-2; TRBD1 is a weak D gene call, 6 bases matching. The base sequence is TGTGCCAGCAGCCCCTACAGGGATAGCTATGGCTACACCTTC. This is translated as CASSPYRDSYGYTF.